The 30 T cell receptor beta chains in this list originate from one sample, sequenced in a study of T cell responses to AZD1222 COVID-19 vaccine. Data came from immunoSEQ multiplex PCR; TCRdb stores just in-frame clones and leaves some out. This table has around 110,000 clones, roughly 92% appearing once. The sequenced sample was peripheral blood, obtained on day 0 of AZD1222 vaccination. These TCRs come from an adult in good health.

This rearrangement joins TRBV30 to TRBJ1-5; TRBD1 matches at 9 bases. Looked up from germline, CDR1 is GTSNPN and CDR2 is SVGIG (reference sequence). V trimming: 3 bases; J trimming: 4 bases; junction bases outside the gene matches: 4. The CDR3 is 14 residues long. The CDR3 DNA reads as TGTGCCTGGAGCACCGGGACAGGGAATCAGCCCCAGCATTTT. This encodes CAWSTGTGNQPQHF.

The chain couples TRBV6-5 to TRBJ1-1; TRBD1 matches at 9 bases. Losses at the gene ends were 6 bases for V and 6 bases for J; bases not matched to a gene: 8. The length of the CDR3 is 14 residues. Germline V lookup: CDR1 MNHEY, CDR2 SVGAGI. DNA of the CDR3: TGTGCCAGCAGGGACGGACAGGGGCGCGCTGAAGCTTTCTTT. Encoded protein: CASRDGQGRAEAFF.

The rearrangement links TRBV2 to TRBJ1-4; tentatively, D is TRBD1 (6 bases). Germline V CDR1 and CDR2: SNHLY, FYNNEI. V was trimmed by 4 bases and J by 5 bases, leaving 14 bases between them. CDR3 length equals 15 residues. CDR3 DNA sequence: TGTGCCAGCAGTGTCCACCTGGGACAAAATGAAAAACTGTTTTTT. As protein: CASSVHLGQNEKLFF.

This clone is a singleton in its sample. The rearrangement joins TRBV24-1 to TRBJ2-1, with D uncertain. This CDR3 has 15 amino acids. Germline CDR1 reads KGHDR; CDR2 reads SFDVKD. The V and J ends lost 4 bases and 5 bases respectively, with 14 bases between them. CDR3 DNA: TGTGCCACCAGTGAGGGTCAGTCGGGCAACAATGAGCAGTTCTTC. This translates into CATSEGQSGNNEQFF.

Worth noting for this clone: At one of its ends the junction is not consistent with the germline gene, which may arise from a read error. V is TRBV2 and J is TRBJ1-1; a possible D gene is TRBD1 (5 bases). Germline V gives CDR1 SNHLY, CDR2 FYNNEI. The CDR3 is made up of 14 amino acids. The DNA for the CDR3 is TGTGCCAGCAGTCCAGGGTTGGAGGGCACTGGAGCTTTCTTT. It codes for CASSPGLEGTGAFF.

The gene calls are TRBV6-5 and TRBJ1-1; TRBD1 aligns across 10 bases. The germline CDR1 and CDR2 sequences are MNHEY and SVGAGI. J gave up 5 bases and V 6 bases, and 6 bases lay outside the gene matches. The CDR3 is 14 residues long. Here the CDR3 reads CASRLDRGTTEAFF. The DNA for the CDR3 is TGTGCCAGCAGATTGGACAGGGGGACAACTGAAGCTTTCTTT.

The chain uses TRBV4-2 and TRBJ1-4, with a possible D match to TRBD1 (5 bases). The CDR3 runs to 15 residues. The V gene's germline CDR1 is LGHNA and CDR2 YNFKEQ. Between the trimmed V and J ends, which lost 4 bases and 8 bases, there was a span of 17 bases. The CDR3 coding sequence is TGTGCCAGCAGCCCCTCCCTGGGGGGTGGCGAAAAACTGTTTTTT. Amino acids: CASSPSLGGGEKLFF.

The chain couples TRBV5-1 to TRBJ2-3, with 9 bases fitting TRBD1. Germline V gene data show CDR1 as SGHRS and CDR2 as YFSETQ. Trimming took 3 bases from V and 3 from J; bases not matched to a gene: 5. The CDR3 spans 15 residues. DNA for the CDR3: TGCGCCAGCAGCTCGGGACAGGGATGGACAGATACGCAGTATTTT. This translates into CASSSGQGWTDTQYF. The full variable domain, completed using reference TRBV5-1 and TRBJ2-3, is KAGVTQTPRYLIKTRGQQVTLSCSPISGHRSVSWYQQTPGQGLQFLFEYFSETQRNKGNFPGRFSGRQFSNSRSEMNVSTLELGDSALYLCASSSGQGWTDTQYFGPGTRLTVL.

The chain combines TRBV2 with TRBJ2-4; 9 bases line up with TRBD2. The CDR3 covers 17 residues. With V trimmed by 5 bases and J by 0 bases, 8 bases remained unmatched. Germline V lookup: CDR1 SNHLY, CDR2 FYNNEI. The CDR3: CASSLIAGALAKNIQYF. CDR3 bases: TGTGCCAGCAGTTTGATAGCGGGGGCCCTAGCCAAAAACATTCAGTACTTC.

V and J are TRBV18 and TRBJ2-7, with TRBD2 as a possible D gene (6 bases). V was pared by 6 bases and J by 0 bases, with 18 bases between. This CDR3 has 16 residues. The germline gives CDR1 KGHSH, CDR2 LQKENI. The CDR3 here is CASSPSPSESSYEQYV. The CDR3 DNA reads as TGTGCCAGCTCCCCTAGTCCTAGCGAGAGCTCCTACGAGCAGTACGTC.

This clone came up once. CDR3 nucleotide sequence: TGTGCCAGCAGCTTAGCGGTGGGGACAGGTAACACTGAAGCTTTCTTT. Translation: CASSLAVGTGNTEAFF. The chain joins TRBV7-9 to TRBJ1-1, with 8 bases identical to TRBD1. Germline-derived CDR1 and CDR2 are SEHNR and FQNEAQ (reference sequence). The CDR3 is 16 amino acids. After removal of 0 bases from V and 2 bases from J, the junction contained 5 bases not matched to a gene. The entire variable domain, with the rest obtained from reference TRBV7-9 and TRBJ1-1, is as follows: DTGVSQNPRHKITKRGQNVTFRCDPISEHNRLYWYRQTLGQGPEFLTYFQNEAQLEKSRLLSDRFSAERPKGSFSTLEIQRTEQGDSAMYLCASSLAVGTGNTEAFFGQGTRLTVV.

The chain links TRBV5-1 to TRBJ1-1; possible D gene TRBD1, 6 bases. Germline CDR1 and CDR2: SGHRS and YFSETQ. The length of the CDR3 is 16 residues. V lost 3 bases and J lost 0, with 15 bases in between. DNA for the CDR3: TGCGCCAGCAGCTCAGGACAGTACCCCATGAACACTGAAGCTTTCTTT. Translation gives CASSSGQYPMNTEAFF.

This clone appeared once. The V and J genes are TRBV4-3 and TRBJ1-3; D might be TRBD1 (6 bases). CDR1 is LGHNA and CDR2 is YSLEER in the germline V gene. V shed 1 base and J shed 6 bases, with 10 bases lying between them. This CDR3 region has 14 residues. The CDR3 DNA follows: TGCGCCAGCAGCCAAGCCCCAGGGGAAAACACCATATATTTT. It yields the protein CASSQAPGENTIYF.

This rearrangement joins TRBV2 to TRBJ2-3; 8 nucleotides match TRBD1. V lost 0 bases to trimming and J lost 4 bases; unmatched junction nucleotides: 6. The CDR3 length is 16 residues. From germline, CDR1 is SNHLY and CDR2 FYNNEI. The CDR3 loop is CASSEAGQGAADTQYF. The CDR3 DNA sequence: TGTGCCAGCAGTGAAGCCGGCCAGGGGGCCGCAGATACGCAGTATTTT.

CDR3 DNA sequence: TGTGCCAGTAGTATCGGAGGACACGGAAACACCATATATTTT. It translates to CASSIGGHGNTIYF. The chain carries TRBV19 and TRBJ1-3, with D perhaps TRBD1 (5 bases). Germline V CDR1 and CDR2: LNHDA, SQIVND (reference sequence). Trimming cost V 3 bases and J 4 bases, with 10 bases left between them. The CDR3 loop spans 14 amino acids.

In its sample, this clone was seen once. J is TRBJ1-5 and V is TRBV6-2 or TRBV6-3; tentatively, D is TRBD1 (5 bases). The germline V gene encodes CDR1 MNHEY and CDR2 SVGEGT. The CDR3 consists of 16 residues. Trimming shortened V by 6 bases and J by 4 bases, and 19 bases separated the two germline ends. The CDR3 DNA is TGTGCCAGCAGCCCCGAGACAGCTCGGGGTAATCAGCCCCAGCATTTT. Its translation is CASSPETARGNQPQHF.

CDR3 sequence reads: CASSLLTSSREQYV. Written as DNA, the CDR3 is TGTGCCAGCAGTTTATTGACAAGTAGCCGGGAGCAGTACGTC. V is TRBV28 and J is TRBJ2-7, with D hard to call. Germline CDR1 and CDR2: MDHEN and SYDVKM. V shed 1 base and J shed 7 bases, with 14 bases lying between them. CDR3 length: 14 residues.

This clone was counted once. The chain couples TRBV18 to TRBJ1-2; 9 bases are a match to TRBD1. The CDR3 covers 14 residues. Per the germline V gene, CDR1 is KGHSH and CDR2 is LQKENI. Trimming removed 1 base from V and 6 bases from J; junction bases left unmatched: 3. The chain's CDR3 is CASSPRGQGDGYTF. The CDR3 coding sequence is TGTGCCAGCTCACCACGGGGACAGGGAGATGGCTACACCTTC.

This sequence joins TRBV7-3 and TRBJ1-2, with D possibly matching TRBD1 (5 bases). Germline-derived CDR1 and CDR2 are SGHTA and FQGTGA. This CDR3 comprises 13 residues. V lost 5 bases, J lost 8 bases, and 15 bases lay in between. The CDR3, as DNA: TGTGCCAGCAGCCGCGCCGGGGGGAGCGGCTACACCTTC. Its protein is CASSRAGGSGYTF.

The J gene is TRBJ2-1, the V gene TRBV5-1, with D maybe TRBD2 (5 bases). Germline values: CDR1 SGHRS, CDR2 YFSETQ. Trimming took 7 bases from V and 0 from J, leaving 11 bases between them. The CDR3 consists of 14 residues. CDR3 coding DNA: TGCGCCAGCGCCTTAGCGTCCTCCTACAATGAGCAGTTCTTC. It is translated as CASALASSYNEQFF.

CDR3: CASSQVIMYEQFF. CDR3 in DNA: TGTGCCAGCAGCCAAGTGATAATGTATGAGCAGTTCTTC. This rearrangement joins TRBV3-1 (or the pseudogene TRBV3-2) to TRBJ2-1; D call uncertain. This CDR3 has 13 amino acids. Trimming pared 1 base from V and 8 bases from J, leaving 9 bases between. Germline V gene lookup returns CDR1 LGHDT and CDR2 YNNKEL (reference sequence).

The V gene is TRBV9, the J gene TRBJ1-2, with D hard to call. The V gene's germline CDR1 is SGDLS and CDR2 YYNGEE. The ends were cut back, 0 bases at V and 4 bases at J, with 22 bases in the middle. This CDR3 is 18 amino acids long. The CDR3 is CASSVAPAPKPGSYGYTF. The CDR3 region has the DNA TGTGCCAGCAGCGTAGCCCCGGCCCCTAAACCTGGGAGCTATGGCTACACCTTC.

The chain links TRBV4-3 to TRBJ2-1; 7 bases agree with TRBD2. Trimming at V came to 3 bases and at J to 4 bases, leaving 12 bases not matched to a gene. The length of the CDR3 is 17 residues. Germline V lookup: CDR1 LGHNA, CDR2 YSLEER. This CDR3 is CASSHDPPGLRYNEQFF. Written as DNA, the CDR3 is TGCGCCAGCAGCCATGATCCTCCGGGACTACGTTACAATGAGCAGTTCTTC.

The chain joins TRBV10-3 to TRBJ2-7, with a weak D call TRBD2 (5 bases). V was pared by 0 bases and J by 2 bases, with 8 bases between. There are 14 residues in the CDR3. CDR1 is ENHRY and CDR2 is SYGVKD in the germline V gene. In DNA, the CDR3 is TGTGCCATCAGTGAGTCGTCAGCGGCCTACGAGCAGTACTTC. This codes for CAISESSAAYEQYF.

V usage is TRBV7-3 and J usage is TRBJ2-1; TRBD1 agrees at 9 bases. CDR1 and CDR2 (germline): SGHTA, FQGTGA. CDR3 length: 15 residues. V dropped 3 bases and J dropped 7; count of bases not matched to a gene: 7. The CDR3 region is CASSFTGGEANEQFF. The CDR3 DNA reads TGTGCCAGCAGCTTTACAGGGGGCGAGGCTAATGAGCAGTTCTTC.

The chain has TRBV27 and TRBJ2-1; either TRBD1 or TRBD2 may supply D (6 bases each). Germline V gives CDR1 MNHEY, CDR2 SMNVEV (reference sequence). Deletions cut 4 bases from V and 9 bases from J, with 16 bases between. CDR3 length: 14 amino acids. CDR3 DNA: TGTGCCAGCAGTTGGGGGCGGGGCCGAAGTGAGCAGTTCTTC. Its protein product is CASSWGRGRSEQFF.

V gene TRBV10-3 combines with J gene TRBJ2-2; 10 nucleotides match TRBD1. Germline V gene sequence: CDR1 ENHRY, CDR2 SYGVKD. CDR3 size: 16 residues. V shed 3 bases, J shed 5 bases, and the junction held 6 bases outside the gene matches. The CDR3 coding sequence is TGTGCCATCAGTGATGGGGGGACAGGGGAAACCGGGGAGCTGTTTTTT. Its translation is CAISDGGTGETGELFF.

This rearrangement joins TRBV19 to TRBJ1-2; maybe TRBD1 (6 bases). V lost 3 bases to trimming and J lost 2 bases, with 13 bases between them. CDR1 and CDR2 from the germline V gene are LNHDA and SQIVND (reference sequence). The CDR3 is 15 amino acids. The CDR3 here is CASSIGGALNYGYTF. CDR3 nucleotides: TGTGCCAGTAGTATTGGGGGCGCCCTAAACTATGGCTACACCTTC. Combining the CDR3 with reference TRBV19 and TRBJ1-2 gives the whole variable domain DGGITQSPKYLFRKEGQNVTLSCEQNLNHDAMYWYRQDPGQGLRLIYYSQIVNDFQKGDIAEGYSVSREKKESFPLTVTSAQKNPTAFYLCASSIGGALNYGYTFGSGTRLTVV.

V usage is TRBV6-2 or TRBV6-3 and J usage is TRBJ2-1, with D maybe TRBD2 (6 bases). Germline loops: CDR1 MNHEY, CDR2 SVGEGT. The length of the CDR3 is 15 residues. V dropped 4 bases and J dropped 3 bases, with 13 bases sitting between them. CDR3 in amino acids: CASSSYTGGYNEQFF. The CDR3 bases are TGTGCCAGCAGTTCCTACACCGGGGGCTACAATGAGCAGTTCTTC.

J is TRBJ1-1 and V is TRBV4-1, with a weak D call TRBD1 (6 bases). V lost 3 bases and J lost 5, with 16 bases in between. Per the germline V gene, CDR1 is MGHRA and CDR2 is YSYEKL. This CDR3 has 15 amino acids. The CDR3 DNA sequence: TGCGCCAGCAGCCACTCTAGGGGGGGGTTAACTGAAGCTTTCTTT. As protein: CASSHSRGGLTEAFF.